This T cell receptor (beta chain) was identified in a study of identical twins. This CDR3 region has 15 residues. With 6 bases clipped from V and 2 bases from J, the junction kept 2 bases outside the gene matches. Study conclusions and caveats: The degree of excess twin sharing was weaker in beta out-of-frame sequences. Insertion counts were lower in abundant cord blood beta clonotypes, a trend that memory repertoires did not show. Researchers caution that invariant MAIT and iNKT cells could partly confound zero-insertion analyses. There was an excess of low generation probability in the out-of-frame alpha sequences that twins shared.

Turning to this clonotype: Its antigen is not known.

One entry per CDR3 protein results from TCRdb running MiXCR on the 5' RACE reads. This repertoire shows a few hundred thousand distinct CDR3 sequences, approximately 9.6% found once; its top ten account for roughly 3%. The data were also submitted as part of a second study, on yellow fever vaccine responses in identical twins.

This chain connects TRBV12-3 or TRBV12-4 to TRBJ2-1, with 12 positions matching TRBD2. Material: PBMCs. This clonotype was sampled from a woman aged 18-29 years in good health. The CDR3: CASRRTSGTYNEQFF. Here the CDR3 DNA reads TGTGCCAGCAGGCGGACTAGCGGGACCTACAATGAGCAGTTCTTC.